Shown below are 22 T cell receptor beta chains from a single sample sequenced in a study of T-cell reconstitution after alpha-beta-depleted transplantation in children. Preparation of the TCRbeta library was carried out with unique molecular identifiers. One entry per CDR3 protein, called by TCRdb with MiXCR from the PCR reads. The table lists about 200,000 distinct CDR3 sequences, around 9.2% of them singletons, with 35% to 45% in the top ten. The starting material was PBMCs, mostly from graft donor cells, obtained 360 days after TCRalphabeta/CD19-depleted stem cell transplant. The receptors originated from a male patient aged 2 to 10 who had a stem cell transplant for acute myeloid leukemia, so the T cells may come from the graft donor.

This clonotype was detected ten times or more. V is TRBV6-1 and J is TRBJ1-2; D gene unclear. V shed 2 bases and J shed 4 bases, with 11 bases lying between them. The CDR3 is 14 residues long. Germline V gene data show CDR1 as MNHNS and CDR2 as SASEGT. This CDR3 is CASSESLRGYGYTF. In DNA form, the CDR3 reads TGTGCCAGCAGTGAAAGCCTCCGAGGCTATGGCTACACCTTC.

The chain links TRBV5-1 to TRBJ1-6, with unresolved D. This CDR3 comprises 16 residues. Germline lookup yields CDR1 SGHRS and CDR2 YFSETQ. V lost 1 base and J 9 bases, leaving 17 bases between the germline ends. The CDR3 here is CASSLLEGLSTSPLHF. As DNA, the CDR3 is TGCGCCAGCAGCTTGTTGGAAGGGCTAAGCACTTCACCCCTCCACTTT.

The chain recombines TRBV20-1 with TRBJ2-3; perhaps D is TRBD1 or TRBD2 (5 bases each). The CDR3 is made up of 15 amino acids. In germline, CDR1 is DFQATT, CDR2 SNEGSKA (reference sequence). V lost 6 bases and J 4 bases, leaving 20 bases between the germline ends. The CDR3 coding sequence is TGCAGTGCGCGAGTAGGGACCAACTGGGCAGATACGCAGTATTTT. Translating it yields CSARVGTNWADTQYF.

This clonotype appeared many times. The chain carries TRBV20-1 and TRBJ2-5, with 7 nucleotides matching TRBD2. Germline CDR1 DFQATT, CDR2 SNEGSKA (reference sequence). V lost 6 bases and J lost 4; bases outside the gene matches: 11. The CDR3 contains 14 residues. The CDR3 nucleotides read TGCAGTGCCCGTCGAACAGCGGGAAGAGAGACCCAGTACTTC. Translation: CSARRTAGRETQYF.

This clonotype was observed a few times. The chain couples TRBV20-1 to TRBJ2-5, with D hard to call. The CDR3 length is 12 residues. Trimming took off 3 bases at V and 2 bases at J, with 7 bases between the two ends. The germline CDR1 and CDR2 sequences are DFQATT and SNEGSKA (reference sequence). The CDR3 coding sequence is TGCAGTGCTAGGGGCAGGCAAGAGACCCAGTACTTC. It specifies CSARGRQETQYF.

This clonotype was detected only a few times. The gene calls are TRBV7-8 and TRBJ2-7; D not certain. This CDR3 has 13 residues. The V gene's germline CDR1 is SGHVS and CDR2 FQNEAQ. V was shortened by 2 bases and J by 4 bases, with 9 bases between the two germline ends. The CDR3, as DNA: TGTGCCAGCAGCTTAAACCTAGGGTACGAGCAGTACTTC. Encoded protein: CASSLNLGYEQYF.

This clonotype appeared a few times. The CDR3 bases are TGCAGTGCTAGAGGGGACGATGAGCAGTTCTTC. The encoded protein is CSARGDDEQFF. This rearrangement joins TRBV20-1 to TRBJ2-1; D might be TRBD1 or TRBD2, each matching 5 bases. Germline loops: CDR1 DFQATT, CDR2 SNEGSKA (reference sequence). The V end lost 1 base, the J end lost 8 bases, and 6 bases lay between the germline ends. CDR3 length: 11 residues.

This clonotype was observed at least ten times. The V and J genes are TRBV9 and TRBJ2-3; D may be TRBD1 (5 bases). The germline gives CDR1 SGDLS, CDR2 YYNGEE. V lost 0 bases, J lost 0 bases, and 8 bases lay in between. This CDR3 is 15 amino acids long. DNA for the CDR3: TGTGCCAGCAGCGTAGACGGACAAAGCACAGATACGCAGTATTTT. Its translation: CASSVDGQSTDTQYF.

This sequence joins TRBV11-3 and TRBJ2-3, with D possibly matching TRBD1 (5 bases). The CDR3 is made up of 13 amino acids. Germline V lookup: CDR1 SGHNT, CDR2 YENEEA. The germline V and J ends were trimmed by 5 bases and 6 bases, with 12 bases remaining between them. The DNA for the CDR3 is TGTGCCAGCAGCCTAAACGCAGGGGATACGCAGTATTTT. This codes for CASSLNAGDTQYF. The full variable domain, with the rest looked up from reference TRBV11-3 and TRBJ2-3, is EAGVVQSPRYKIIEKKQPVAFWCNPISGHNTLYWYLQNLGQGPELLIRYENEEAVDDSQLPKDRFSAERLKGVDSTLKIQPAELGDSAVYLCASSLNAGDTQYFGPGTRLTVL.

The chain couples TRBV7-3 to TRBJ2-1, with TRBD2 matching 11 bases. The length of the CDR3 is 19 residues. The germline V gene encodes CDR1 SGHTA and CDR2 FQGTGA. With V trimmed by 1 base and J by 0 bases, 8 bases remained unmatched. The CDR3 nucleotides read TGTGCCAGCAGCTTAAAGGCTAGCGGGAGGCTGAGCTCCTACAATGAGCAGTTCTTC. Translation gives CASSLKASGRLSSYNEQFF.

The genes are TRBV20-1 and TRBJ2-5; 10 bases agree with TRBD2. CDR1 is DFQATT, CDR2 SNEGSKA, per germline (reference sequence). J gave up 4 bases and V 6 bases, and 8 bases lay outside the gene matches. This CDR3 has 14 amino acids. This CDR3 reads CSAQMSSGRETQYF. The CDR3 region has the DNA TGCAGTGCCCAGATGTCTAGCGGGAGAGAGACCCAGTACTTC.

This clonotype appeared a few times. The gene calls are TRBV28 and TRBJ2-7, with D possibly TRBD1 on 5 matching bases. The CDR3 runs to 16 residues. Per germline, CDR1 MDHEN and CDR2 SYDVKM. V was trimmed by 4 bases and J by 4 bases, leaving 20 bases between them. This CDR3 is CASSSKGPRVRYEQYF. Written as DNA, the CDR3 is TGTGCCAGCAGTTCCAAGGGGCCCCGGGTGAGGTACGAGCAGTACTTC.

This clonotype was picked up many times. V is TRBV20-1 and J is TRBJ1-2, with no clear D. There are 14 residues in the CDR3. The V and J ends lost 3 bases and 3 bases respectively, with 14 bases between them. The germline gives CDR1 DFQATT, CDR2 SNEGSKA (reference sequence). In nucleotides, the CDR3 is TGCAGTGCTAGCAACCCGCAGAGTTACTATGGCTACACCTTC. Translating gives CSASNPQSYYGYTF.

The table lists this clonotype with many counts. The chain has TRBV5-4 and TRBJ2-5; TRBD1 agrees at 8 bases. In germline, CDR1 is SGHNT, CDR2 YYREEE (reference sequence). J was trimmed by 4 bases and V by 4 bases; bases with no gene match: 6. The CDR3 totals 14 residues. CDR3 amino acids: CASSRKDRAETQYF. The CDR3 nucleotides are TGTGCCAGCAGCCGAAAGGACAGGGCAGAGACCCAGTACTTC.

This clonotype occurred a few times. The chain employs TRBV18 and TRBJ2-7; 7 nucleotides agree with TRBD1. The CDR3 contains 14 residues. Looked up from germline, CDR1 is KGHSH and CDR2 is LQKENI. Losses at the gene ends were 6 bases for V and 0 bases for J; bases not matched to a gene: 5. The CDR3 DNA reads TGTGCCAGCTCGGCGGACAGGAGCTCCTACGAGCAGTACGTC. Translated: CASSADRSSYEQYV.

J is TRBJ1-2 and V is TRBV10-3; D gene uncertain. Between the trimmed V and J ends, which lost 6 bases and 4 bases, there was a span of 21 bases. Germline CDR1 ENHRY, CDR2 SYGVKD. This CDR3 is built from 16 residues. CDR3 loop: CAISNTASMSAYGYTF. The CDR3 coding sequence is TGTGCCATCAGCAACACCGCCTCGATGTCCGCCTATGGCTACACCTTC.

This clonotype was observed a few times. This sequence joins TRBV12-3 or TRBV12-4 and TRBJ2-6, with a possible D match to TRBD1 (6 bases). The CDR3 is made up of 17 amino acids. V was trimmed by 2 bases and J by 2 bases, leaving 13 bases between them. CDR3 region: CASSLRGHGAGANVLTF. CDR3 bases: TGTGCCAGCAGTTTACGGGGACATGGGGCTGGGGCCAACGTCCTGACTTTC.

This clonotype was seen ten or more times. The chain uses TRBV20-1 and TRBJ2-1; 7 bases line up with TRBD2. This CDR3 comprises 13 residues. CDR1 is DFQATT, CDR2 SNEGSKA, per germline (reference sequence). The V and J ends lost 7 bases and 3 bases, in that order; junction bases with no gene match: 6. DNA of the CDR3: TGCAGTGTTACGGGACTACTCTACAATGAGCAGTTCTTC. This codes for CSVTGLLYNEQFF.

The chain has TRBV5-1 and TRBJ2-5; D call uncertain. Germline CDR1 and CDR2: SGHRS and YFSETQ. This CDR3 is built from 14 residues. Trimming took 1 base from V and 3 from J, leaving 10 bases between them. The CDR3 region is CASSLWAGKETQYF. The CDR3 nucleotides are TGCGCCAGCAGCTTGTGGGCAGGAAAAGAGACCCAGTACTTC.

This clonotype was recorded many times. In DNA, the CDR3 is TGTGCCAGCAGTTCTCTAGCGGGAGGGAACACCGGGGAGCTGTTTTTT. It specifies CASSSLAGGNTGELFF. This chain links TRBV27 with TRBJ2-2, with TRBD2 identical over 11 bases. This CDR3 comprises 16 residues. Germline V gene data show CDR1 as MNHEY and CDR2 as SMNVEV (reference sequence). V shed 4 bases, J shed 1 base, and the junction held 2 bases outside the gene matches.

This clonotype was found a few times. The chain has TRBV15 and TRBJ1-4; TRBD1 aligns across 8 bases. The V and J ends lost 0 bases and 8 bases, in that order; junction bases with no gene match: 2. CDR3 length: 14 residues. CDR1 is LNHNV and CDR2 is YYDKDF in the germline V gene (reference sequence). The CDR3 spells CATSRDRGPEKLFF. The CDR3 nucleotides read TGTGCCACCAGCAGAGACAGGGGGCCCGAAAAACTGTTTTTT.

Only a few counts were recorded for this clonotype. The chain links TRBV5-1 to TRBJ1-1; D gene uncertain. CDR1 is SGHRS, CDR2 YFSETQ, per germline. V dropped 5 bases and J dropped 4 bases, with 12 bases sitting between them. The CDR3 extends over 13 amino acids. CDR3 coding DNA: TGCGCCAGCAGGAACCGGACGGTCACTGAAGCTTTCTTT. Protein product: CASRNRTVTEAFF.